The source of this TCR beta chain is a study of blood T cell repertoires in COVID-19. Across the study: Sites across the United States, Italy and Spain contributed samples from acute and convalescent COVID-19. PBMCs, B-cell-depleted T cells, or T cells were the source of the cDNA or gDNA that made up the material.

Per the authors' pipeline: Reference gene primer amplification in the assay estimated nucleated cell counts. TCRdb's copy holds only in-frame clones and misses some; the assay was immunoSEQ multiplex PCR. Clonal size and the V and J genes are those of that table, whereas D and trimming came from the DNA. The data show about 210,000 clones, 90% to 95% seen once. This clone was seen just once. The germline V gene has CDR1 GTSNPN and CDR2 SVGIG (reference sequence). V was pared by 4 bases and J by 7 bases, with 29 bases between. This CDR3 has 19 amino acids. The sample was peripheral blood. The chain recombines TRBV30 with TRBJ1-6; tentatively, D is TRBD1 (6 bases). The TCR originated in a man aged 25 to 40 with acute or convalescent COVID-19. CDR3 amino acids: CAWNRDQSWGGAVNSPLHF. The CDR3, as DNA: TGTGCCTGGAATCGAGATCAGAGTTGGGGGGGCGCAGTAAATTCACCCCTCCACTTT. The full variable domain, rest sourced from reference TRBV30 and TRBJ1-6, is SQTIHQWPATLVQPVGSPLSLECTVEGTSNPNLYWYRQAAGRGLQLLFYSVGIGQISSEVPQNLSASRPQDRQFILSSKKLLLSDSGFYLCAWNRDQSWGGAVNSPLHFGNGTRLTVT.